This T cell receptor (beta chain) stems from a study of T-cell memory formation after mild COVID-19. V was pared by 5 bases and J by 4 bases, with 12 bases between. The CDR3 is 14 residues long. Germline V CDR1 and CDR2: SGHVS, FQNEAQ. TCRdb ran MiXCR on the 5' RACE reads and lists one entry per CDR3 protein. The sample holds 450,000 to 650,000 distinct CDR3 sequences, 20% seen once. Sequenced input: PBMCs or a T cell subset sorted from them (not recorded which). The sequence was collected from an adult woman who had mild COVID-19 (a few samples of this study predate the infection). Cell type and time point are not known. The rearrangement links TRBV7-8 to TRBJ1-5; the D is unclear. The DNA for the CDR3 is TGTGCCAGCAGCCTAGGGATTACTAATCAGCCCCAGCATTTT. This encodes CASSLGITNQPQHF.